This T cell receptor (beta chain) was observed in a study of human T cells and chemical hapten exposure (dated by TCRdb to the early 2020s). Context from the whole study: For sensitization, 2% DPC in acetone was applied to a 2 cm by 2 cm area of upper inner arm skin. Patients additionally received weekly therapeutic DPC doses to the scalp throughout the approximately 25-week study period. Patch testing on the upper back used Finn chambers containing 0.01% DPC, with scoring done after 6 days according to International Contact Dermatitis Research Group standards. The patient cohort, mostly female, included alopecia areata with under or over 50% scalp involvement, alopecia totalis and alopecia universalis. The libraries were sequenced as a pool, and the TCR yield per sample differed mostly because of small variations in library volumes within the pool. This study followed changes in the peripheral blood TCR repertoire in vivo during primary and secondary sensitization of alopecia patients to the hapten diphenylcyclopropenone (DPC). Patient blood was sampled pre-sensitization (week 0) and at 2, 6 and about 24 weeks after DPC sensitization. For TCR sequencing, blood came from some 31 alopecia patients at anywhere from one to four time points (pre-sensitization, 2, 6 and 24 weeks).

Germline trimming amounts to 5 bases on V and 1 base on J, with 11 as the count of junction bases outside the gene matches. From cysteine to phenylalanine, the CDR3 is 18 amino acids long. Only the CDR3 DNA is retained, 54 bases long and in frame from the first base. CDR1 and CDR2 are read off the germline V gene as SGHTA and FQGNSA. This clonotype was observed a handful of times. Its antigen is unknown. Within one base of it there is no much larger clone, and no base qualities were kept. Receptors were amplified or captured by RACE. Sequencing was carried out with a NextSeq 500. During library preparation, unique molecular identifiers were attached to individual cDNA molecules so that TCRs could be counted quantitatively and reproducibly. For every blood RNA sample, sequencing covered both the TCR alpha and TCR beta chains. On the authors' methods: A median of approximately 100,000 TCRs per sample was observed, with a range of 23,224 to 690,600. V, J and CDR3 annotation of the TCR reads was performed with the Decombinator software suite. Every sample was subsampled to the same number of TCRs (28,000) for the PS versus PT1 abundance plots. TCRs were defined as expanded if absent before sensitization and observed at least eight times at the 2-week time point. In-frame beta chains were kept once TCRdb had trimmed the public reads at Q25 with fastp and called clones with MiXCR. Under each unique CDR3 protein, matching rows form one entry showing the most common genes and DNA. For this entry, the V and J calls and clone size follow TCRdb and not the study's own pipeline. The sample has over 300,000 distinct CDR3 sequences on record, more than 4.5% of them singletons. The biggest ten clones account for 2.6% of the sample.

What the work shows at the level of the full study, not this receptor alone: Compared with pre-sensitization or healthy control sets, expanded TCRs formed significantly more large CDR3 similarity clusters, which is consistent with antigen-driven responses. Repeated subsampling changed both the strength of the expansion versus patch-test correlation and the threshold at which the correlation became significant. Patch test score correlated positively with the number of PT1 expanded TCRs, reaching significance at thresholds 8, 16 and 32 but not at 4. Because every patient had alopecia, a presumed autoimmune disease, the patients' immune response might differ from that of healthy individuals. DPC sensitization did not change the number of TCRs with a frequency above 1 in 1000, and there was no evidence of changes in global repertoire structure.

The time point label on this specimen signifies: pre-sensitization, week 0. The treatment or condition tag for this specimen amounts to: therapeutic diphenylcyclopropenone sensitization with weekly scalp DPC. At every patch-test visit, the blood draw took place before the patch test was put on. Eligible patients were aged 18 to 70, diagnosed with alopecia, deemed suitable for DPC therapy, and excluded if pregnant. Total RNA was extracted from unfractionated whole blood collected in Tempus Blood RNA tubes. The sequencing here drew on whole blood, taken in connection with sensitization to the hapten diphenylcyclopropenone (DPC). The chain links TRBV7-2 with TRBJ1-3; a stretch of 10 junction bases matches TRBD1. The sequence was collected from a woman aged 45 to 65 with alopecia areata. Some clones in this sample may be carry-over from other donors' samples. The sequenced DNA is TGTGCCAGCAGCCCGAGAAGGGACAGGGGACCTTCTGGAAACACCATATATTTT. Its coded protein is CASSPRRDRGPSGNTIYF.